The rows below give T cell receptor beta chains drawn from one sample of a study of blood T cells in healthy people across ages. Using its own MiXCR run on the 5' RACE reads, TCRdb lists one record per CDR3 protein. The sample has 850,000 to 950,000 distinct CDR3 sequences, more than 25% seen once; the top ten hold roughly 17%. Sample: blood. The receptors shown here come from an elderly woman in good health. Both conserved end residues are part of each CDR3. D genes are given only for firm matches. Rows may omit the clone size; those that give it use once, few, many or a size class.

few,TRBJ2-1,TRBV7-9,TRBD1,CASSQGQEFF,TGTGCCAGCAGCCAGGGACAGGAGTTCTTC
few,TRBJ1-2,TRBV6-2/TRBV6-3,TRBD1,CASSYDSGQANYGYTF,TGTGCCAGCAGTTACGATTCCGGACAGGCCAACTATGGCTACACCTTC
NA,TRBJ2-4,TRBV20-1,NA,CSAYGTYLAKNIQYF,TGCAGTGCGTATGGGACTTACCTAGCCAAAAACATTCAGTACTTC
few,TRBJ2-1,TRBV6-1,NA,CASSEKGFTTVNEQFF,TGTGCCAGCAGTGAAAAAGGGTTTACGACTGTCAATGAGCAGTTCTTC
NA,TRBJ1-1,TRBV20-1,NA,CSARVPALNTEAFF,TGCAGTGCTAGAGTTCCAGCCTTGAACACTGAAGCTTTCTTT
few,TRBJ1-6,TRBV7-2,TRBD1,CASSLGKDRGGSPLHF,TGTGCCAGCAGCTTAGGAAAGGACAGGGGCGGGTCACCCCTCCACTTT
many,TRBJ2-1,TRBV20-1,TRBD2,CSARDLSGGGYNEQFF,TGCAGTGCTAGAGACCTAAGCGGGGGGGGATACAATGAGCAGTTCTTC
NA,TRBJ1-6,TRBV25-1,NA,CASLPSYNSPLHF,TGTGCCAGCCTCCCCTCCTATAATTCACCCCTCCACTTT
once,TRBJ2-1,TRBV3-1,NA,CASGGQSSYNEQFF,TGTGCCAGCGGAGGACAGAGCTCCTACAATGAGCAGTTCTTC
few,TRBJ1-4,TRBV10-1,TRBD1,CASSSSGTGDEKLFF,TGCGCCAGCAGCTCCTCTGGGACAGGAGATGAAAAACTGTTTTTT
NA,TRBJ2-7,TRBV4-2,NA,CASSPKGASVSSYEQYF,TGTGCCAGCAGCCCCAAGGGGGCTAGCGTAAGCTCCTACGAGCAGTACTTC
NA,TRBJ2-1,TRBV24-1,TRBD2,CATSETLSGRNSYNEQFF,TGTGCCACCAGTGAGACATTAAGCGGGAGGAACTCCTACAATGAGCAGTTCTTC
NA,TRBJ2-3,TRBV7-9,NA,CASSLPAGLTDTQYF,TGTGCCAGCAGCCTTCCAGCGGGTCTCACAGATACGCAGTATTTT
few,TRBJ1-1,TRBV3-1,TRBD1,CASSPGTGGIGTEAFF,TGTGCCAGCAGCCCTGGGACAGGGGGCATAGGGACTGAAGCTTTCTTT
few,TRBJ1-5,TRBV12-3/TRBV12-4,NA,CASRDRNQPQHF,TGTGCCAGCAGGGACAGAAATCAGCCCCAGCATTTT
few,TRBJ2-2,TRBV2,NA,CASSVRRPGELFF,TGTGCCAGCAGTGTTCGGCGGCCCGGGGAGCTGTTTTTT
many,TRBJ1-2,TRBV6-6,TRBD1,CASSYKGTANYGYTF,TGTGCCAGCAGTTATAAAGGGACAGCTAACTATGGCTACACCTTC
few,TRBJ1-5,TRBV25-1,TRBD1,CTSRQTGESQPQHF,TGTACCAGCAGACAGACAGGGGAGAGTCAGCCCCAGCATTTT
many,TRBJ2-7,TRBV9,NA,CASSVGWGWYEQYF,TGTGCCAGCAGCGTCGGTTGGGGCTGGTACGAGCAGTACTTC
many,TRBJ2-7,TRBV6-6,NA,CASTRDGTYEQYF,TGTGCCAGCACGCGGGACGGGACCTACGAGCAGTACTTC
many,TRBJ1-2,TRBV7-9,NA,CASSPIEGGLANYGYTF,TGTGCCAGCAGCCCCATCGAGGGGGGGTTAGCTAACTATGGCTACACCTTC
NA,TRBJ2-5,TRBV11-3,TRBD2,CASSLVAGGVEQYF,TGTGCCAGCAGCTTAGTTGCGGGGGGCGTTGAGCAGTACTTC
NA,TRBJ1-2,TRBV18,TRBD1,CASSPSPGQGYGYTF,TGTGCCAGCTCTCCTTCGCCGGGACAGGGGTACGGCTACACCTTC
once,TRBJ2-5,TRBV6-2/TRBV6-3,NA,CAGSYSGRRETQYF,TGTGCCGGCAGTTATTCTGGACGGAGGGAGACCCAGTACTTC
NA,TRBJ2-1,TRBV6-1,TRBD2,CASGQRGSYNEQFF,TGTGCCAGCGGGCAGCGGGGATCCTACAATGAGCAGTTCTTC
many,TRBJ2-5,TRBV24-1,TRBD2,CATSDISGGRETQYF,TGTGCCACCAGTGATATTAGCGGGGGCAGAGAGACCCAGTACTTC
NA,TRBJ2-1,TRBV20-1,NA,CSARDPNAIQSQGQFF,TGCAGTGCCAGGGATCCTAACGCTATACAATCACAGGGGCAGTTCTTC
few,TRBJ1-5,TRBV24-1,NA,CATSEGSSNQPQHF,TGTGCCACCAGTGAGGGCAGCAGCAATCAGCCCCAGCATTTT
few,TRBJ1-1,TRBV7-2,TRBD1,CASSLRGTGGRNTEAFF,TGTGCCAGCAGCCTCAGGGGGACAGGAGGTCGGAACACTGAAGCTTTCTTT
many,TRBJ2-3,TRBV7-2,TRBD2,CASSLGLAADTQYF,TGTGCCAGCAGCTTAGGACTAGCCGCAGATACGCAGTATTTT
NA,TRBJ2-5,TRBV12-5,NA,CASGLAGSLRETQYF,TGTGCTAGTGGTTTGGCTGGGAGCCTAAGGGAGACCCAGTACTTC
few,TRBJ1-1,TRBV5-5,TRBD1,CASSTGQGARNTEAFF,TGTGCCAGCAGCACCGGACAGGGGGCTCGGAACACTGAAGCTTTCTTT
NA,TRBJ1-5,TRBV19,NA,CASSIWGSSYQPQHF,TGTGCCAGTAGTATATGGGGCAGCTCATATCAGCCCCAGCATTTT
many,TRBJ2-5,TRBV6-5,TRBD2,CASNKLAGEETQYF,TGTGCCAGCAATAAACTCGCGGGGGAAGAGACCCAGTACTTC
few,TRBJ1-1,TRBV20-1,NA,CSAHGGLNTEAFF,TGCAGTGCTCATGGCGGACTGAACACTGAAGCTTTCTTT
few,TRBJ1-2,TRBV3-1,TRBD1,CASSHDRGSGYTF,TGTGCCAGCAGCCATGACAGGGGTAGTGGCTACACCTTC
few,TRBJ2-7,TRBV12-3/TRBV12-4,NA,CASRGTSEQYF,TGTGCCAGCAGGGGGACCAGTGAGCAGTACTTC
few,TRBJ2-5,TRBV12-5,NA,CASGLSLLGETQYF,TGTGCTAGTGGTTTGAGTCTTTTGGGGGAGACCCAGTACTTC
few,TRBJ2-7,TRBV20-1,NA,CSARDQRSYEQYF,TGCAGTGCTAGAGATCAGAGGTCCTACGAGCAGTACTTC
NA,TRBJ2-7,TRBV5-5,NA,CASSLTGPENEQYF,TGTGCCAGCAGCTTGACAGGGCCTGAGAACGAGCAGTACTTC
NA,TRBJ1-6,TRBV18,NA,CASSPREGRGSPLHF,TGTGCCAGCTCACCACGCGAAGGGCGGGGATCACCCCTCCACTTT
many,TRBJ2-1,TRBV7-2,TRBD2,CASSSPRASGGRAYNEQFF,TGTGCCAGCAGCTCGCCGAGGGCTAGCGGGGGGCGCGCCTACAATGAGCAGTTCTTC
many,TRBJ2-3,TRBV7-2,NA,CASSRQGDTQYF,TGTGCCAGCAGCCGTCAGGGAGATACGCAGTATTTT
many,TRBJ2-7,TRBV6-2/TRBV6-3,TRBD1,CASTKRTGDYEQYF,TGTGCCAGCACCAAAAGGACAGGTGACTACGAGCAGTACTTC
once,TRBJ2-7,TRBV6-5,NA,CASSYISGGGKSYEQYF,TGTGCCAGCAGTTACATCAGTGGGGGTGGAAAGTCCTACGAGCAGTACTTC
NA,TRBJ2-1,TRBV5-1,TRBD2,CASGPLAGIYNEQFF,TGCGCCAGCGGACCGCTAGCGGGGATTTACAATGAGCAGTTCTTC
few,TRBJ2-5,TRBV19,TRBD2,CASSITSGVATDPKTQYF,TGTGCCAGTAGTATTACTAGCGGGGTGGCCACAGATCCGAAGACCCAGTACTTC
many,TRBJ1-2,TRBV20-1,TRBD1,CRGSGTGIFSTF,TGCAGAGGATCCGGGACAGGGATTTTCTCCACCTTC
once,TRBJ2-3,TRBV12-3/TRBV12-4,NA,CASSSARRGSTDTQYF,TGTGCCAGCAGTTCTGCTCGGAGGGGGAGCACAGATACGCAGTATTTT
NA,TRBJ2-5,TRBV29-1,TRBD1,CSVDQLGTGGWGEQYF,TGCAGCGTTGATCAACTCGGGACAGGGGGATGGGGAGAGCAGTACTTC
many,TRBJ2-3,TRBV12-3/TRBV12-4,TRBD2,CASSLGTSARTDTQYF,TGTGCCAGCAGTTTGGGGACTAGCGCCCGCACAGATACGCAGTATTTT